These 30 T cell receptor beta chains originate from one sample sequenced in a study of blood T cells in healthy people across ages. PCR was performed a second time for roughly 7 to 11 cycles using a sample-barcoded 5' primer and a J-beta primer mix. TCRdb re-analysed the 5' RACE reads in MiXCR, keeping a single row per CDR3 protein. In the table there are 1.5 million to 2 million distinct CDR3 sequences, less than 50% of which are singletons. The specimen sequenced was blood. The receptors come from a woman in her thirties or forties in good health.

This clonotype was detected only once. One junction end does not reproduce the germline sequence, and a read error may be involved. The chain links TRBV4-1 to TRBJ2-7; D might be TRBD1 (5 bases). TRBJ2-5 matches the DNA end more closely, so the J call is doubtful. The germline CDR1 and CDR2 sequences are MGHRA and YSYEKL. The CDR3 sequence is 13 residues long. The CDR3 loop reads CANSQGDGETQYF. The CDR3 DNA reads TGCGCCAACAGCCAAGGGGATGGGGAGACCCAGTACTTC.

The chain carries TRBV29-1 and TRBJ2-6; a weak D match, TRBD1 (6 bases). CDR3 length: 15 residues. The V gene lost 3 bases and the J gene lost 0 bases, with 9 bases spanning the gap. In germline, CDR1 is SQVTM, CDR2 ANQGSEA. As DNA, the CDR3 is TGCAGCGTTGACAGGGGCGACTCTGGGGCCAACGTCCTGACTTTC. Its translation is CSVDRGDSGANVLTF.

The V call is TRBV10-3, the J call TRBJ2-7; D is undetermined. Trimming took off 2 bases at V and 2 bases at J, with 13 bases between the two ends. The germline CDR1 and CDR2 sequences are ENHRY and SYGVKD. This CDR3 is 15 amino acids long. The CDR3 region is CAISEGPGRTYEQYF. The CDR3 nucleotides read TGTGCCATCAGTGAGGGGCCCGGACGGACCTACGAGCAGTACTTC.

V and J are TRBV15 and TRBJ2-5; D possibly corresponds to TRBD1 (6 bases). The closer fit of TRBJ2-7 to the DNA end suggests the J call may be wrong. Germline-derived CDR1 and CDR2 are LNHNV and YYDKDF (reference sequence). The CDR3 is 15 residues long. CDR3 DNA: TGTGCCACCAGCAGGTCCCGGGACACCACCTACGAGCAGTACTTC. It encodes CATSRSRDTTYEQYF.

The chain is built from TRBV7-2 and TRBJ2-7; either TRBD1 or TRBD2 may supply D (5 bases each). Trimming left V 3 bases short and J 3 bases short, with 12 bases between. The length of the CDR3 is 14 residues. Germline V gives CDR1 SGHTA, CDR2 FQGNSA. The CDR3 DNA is TGTGCCAGCAGCTTCTGGGACGGCAACTACGAGCAGTACTTC. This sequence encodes CASSFWDGNYEQYF.

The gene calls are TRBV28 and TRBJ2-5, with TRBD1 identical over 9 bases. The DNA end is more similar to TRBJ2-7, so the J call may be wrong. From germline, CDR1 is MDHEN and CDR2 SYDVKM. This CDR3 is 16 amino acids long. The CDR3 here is CASSSGTGGDSYEQYF. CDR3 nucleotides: TGTGCCAGCAGCTCCGGAACAGGGGGCGATTCCTACGAGCAGTACTTC.

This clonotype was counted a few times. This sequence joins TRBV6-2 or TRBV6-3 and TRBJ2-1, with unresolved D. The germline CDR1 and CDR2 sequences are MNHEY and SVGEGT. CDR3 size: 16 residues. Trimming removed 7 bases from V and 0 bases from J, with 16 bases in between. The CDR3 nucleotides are TGTGCCAGCACCCCTGAGGTATTGTACTCCTACAATGAGCAGTTCTTC. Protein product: CASTPEVLYSYNEQFF.

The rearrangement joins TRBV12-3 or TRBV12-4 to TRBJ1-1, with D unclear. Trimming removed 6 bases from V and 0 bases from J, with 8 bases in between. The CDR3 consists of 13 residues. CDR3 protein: CASSITMNTEAFF. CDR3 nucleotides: TGTGCCAGCAGCATAACCATGAACACTGAAGCTTTCTTT.

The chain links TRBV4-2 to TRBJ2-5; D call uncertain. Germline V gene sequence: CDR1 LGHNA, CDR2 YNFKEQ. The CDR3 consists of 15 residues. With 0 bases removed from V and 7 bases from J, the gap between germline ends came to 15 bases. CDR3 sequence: CASSQETQRGGTQYF. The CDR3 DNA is TGTGCCAGCAGCCAAGAGACGCAGCGCGGCGGGACCCAGTACTTC.

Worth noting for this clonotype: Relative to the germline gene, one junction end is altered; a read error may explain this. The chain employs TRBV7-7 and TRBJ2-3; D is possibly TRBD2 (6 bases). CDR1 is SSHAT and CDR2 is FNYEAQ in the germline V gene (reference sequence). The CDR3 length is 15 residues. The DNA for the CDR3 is TGTGCTAGCAGCGCTGCCCCCCTAGCGCCAGATACGCAGTATTTT. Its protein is CASSAAPLAPDTQYF.

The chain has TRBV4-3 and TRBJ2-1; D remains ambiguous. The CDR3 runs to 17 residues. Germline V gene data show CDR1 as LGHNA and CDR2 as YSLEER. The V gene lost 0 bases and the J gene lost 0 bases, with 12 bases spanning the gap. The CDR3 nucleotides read TGCGCCAGCAGCCAAGAGGCGCACGCGAGCTCCTACAATGAGCAGTTCTTC. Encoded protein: CASSQEAHASSYNEQFF.

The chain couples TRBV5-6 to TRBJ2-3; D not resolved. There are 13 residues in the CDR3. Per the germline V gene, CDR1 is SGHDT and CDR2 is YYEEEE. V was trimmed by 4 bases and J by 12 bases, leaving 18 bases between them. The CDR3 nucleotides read TGTGCCAGCAGCACAATTGCGTTCCCCAACCAGTATTTT. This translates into CASSTIAFPNQYF. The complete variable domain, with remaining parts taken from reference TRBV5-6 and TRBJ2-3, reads DAGVTQSPTHLIKTRGQQVTLRCSPKSGHDTVSWYQQALGQGPQFIFQYYEEEERQRGNFPDRFSGHQFPNYSSELNVNALLLGDSALYLCASSTIAFPNQYFGPGTRLTVL.

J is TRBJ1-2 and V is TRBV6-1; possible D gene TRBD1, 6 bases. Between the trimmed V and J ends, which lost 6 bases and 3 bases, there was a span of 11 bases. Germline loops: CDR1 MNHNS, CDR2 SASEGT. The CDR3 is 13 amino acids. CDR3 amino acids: CASSTGFDYGYTF. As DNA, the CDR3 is TGTGCCAGCAGCACAGGGTTCGACTATGGCTACACCTTC.

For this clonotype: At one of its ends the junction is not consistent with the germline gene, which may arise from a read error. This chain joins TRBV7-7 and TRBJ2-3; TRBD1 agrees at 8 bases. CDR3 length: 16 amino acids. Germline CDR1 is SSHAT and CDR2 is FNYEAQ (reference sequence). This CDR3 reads CASSPTGDTSTDTQYF. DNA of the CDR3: TGTGCTAGCAGCCCGACAGGGGATACTAGCACAGATACGCAGTATTTT.

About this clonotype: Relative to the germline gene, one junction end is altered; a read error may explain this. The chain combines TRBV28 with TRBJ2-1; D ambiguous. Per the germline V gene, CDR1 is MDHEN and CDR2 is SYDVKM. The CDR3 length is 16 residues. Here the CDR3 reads CVSSHPQDSSYNEQFF. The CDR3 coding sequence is TGTGTCAGCAGTCACCCTCAGGATAGCTCCTACAATGAGCAGTTCTTC.

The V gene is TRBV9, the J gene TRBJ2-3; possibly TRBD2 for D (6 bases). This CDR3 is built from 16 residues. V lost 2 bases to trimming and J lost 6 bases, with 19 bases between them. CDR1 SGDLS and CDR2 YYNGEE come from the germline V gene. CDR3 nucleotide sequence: TGTGCCAGCAGCGTCCAGACTAGTGCTGTCTCTGATACGCAGTATTTT. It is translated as CASSVQTSAVSDTQYF.

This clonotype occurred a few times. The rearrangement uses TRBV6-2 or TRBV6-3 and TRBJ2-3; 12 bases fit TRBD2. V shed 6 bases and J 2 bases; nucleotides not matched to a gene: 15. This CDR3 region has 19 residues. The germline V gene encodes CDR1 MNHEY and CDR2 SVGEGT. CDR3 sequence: CASSEPRSLAGGSTDTQYF. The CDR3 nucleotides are TGTGCCAGCAGCGAACCCCGTTCTCTAGCGGGGGGGTCCACAGATACGCAGTATTTT.

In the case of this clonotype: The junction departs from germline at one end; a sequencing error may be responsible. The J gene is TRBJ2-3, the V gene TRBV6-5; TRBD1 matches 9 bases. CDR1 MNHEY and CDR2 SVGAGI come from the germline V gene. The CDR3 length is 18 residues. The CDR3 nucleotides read TGTGCCAGTAGTTACTCCTCCGGGACAGGGTATAGCACAGATACGCAGTATTTT. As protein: CASSYSSGTGYSTDTQYF.

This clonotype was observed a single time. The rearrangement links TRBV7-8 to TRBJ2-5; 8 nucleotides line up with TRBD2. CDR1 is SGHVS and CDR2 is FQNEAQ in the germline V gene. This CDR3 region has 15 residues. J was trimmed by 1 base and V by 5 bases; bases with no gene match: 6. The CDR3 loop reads CASSITSGFQETQYF. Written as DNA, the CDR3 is TGTGCCAGCAGCATAACTAGCGGATTCCAAGAGACCCAGTACTTC.

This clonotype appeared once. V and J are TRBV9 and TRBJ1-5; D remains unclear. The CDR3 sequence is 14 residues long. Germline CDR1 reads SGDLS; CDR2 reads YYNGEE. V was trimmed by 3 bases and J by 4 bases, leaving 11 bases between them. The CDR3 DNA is TGTGCCAGCAGCGCCGGACTGTGGAATCAGCCCCAGCATTTT. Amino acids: CASSAGLWNQPQHF. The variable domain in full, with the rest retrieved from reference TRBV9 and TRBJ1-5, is DSGVTQTPKHLITATGQRVTLRCSPRSGDLSVYWYQQSLDQGLQFLIQYYNGEERAKGNILERFSAQQFPDLHSELNLSSLELGDSALYFCASSAGLWNQPQHFGDGTRLSIL.

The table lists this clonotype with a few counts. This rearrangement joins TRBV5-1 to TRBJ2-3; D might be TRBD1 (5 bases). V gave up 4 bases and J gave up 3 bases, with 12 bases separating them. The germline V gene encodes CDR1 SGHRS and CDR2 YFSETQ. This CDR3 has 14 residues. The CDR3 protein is CASSVLGVTDTQYF. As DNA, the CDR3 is TGCGCCAGCAGCGTCCTAGGGGTTACAGATACGCAGTATTTT. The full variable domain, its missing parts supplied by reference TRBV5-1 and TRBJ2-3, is KAGVTQTPRYLIKTRGQQVTLSCSPISGHRSVSWYQQTPGQGLQFLFEYFSETQRNKGNFPGRFSGRQFSNSRSEMNVSTLELGDSALYLCASSVLGVTDTQYFGPGTRLTVL.

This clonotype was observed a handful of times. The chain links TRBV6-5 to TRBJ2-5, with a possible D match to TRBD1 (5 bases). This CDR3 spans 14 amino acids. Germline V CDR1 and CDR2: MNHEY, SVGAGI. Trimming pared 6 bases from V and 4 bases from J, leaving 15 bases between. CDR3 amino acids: CASRRYQGLETQYF. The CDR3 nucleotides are TGTGCCAGCAGGCGATACCAGGGTTTAGAGACCCAGTACTTC.

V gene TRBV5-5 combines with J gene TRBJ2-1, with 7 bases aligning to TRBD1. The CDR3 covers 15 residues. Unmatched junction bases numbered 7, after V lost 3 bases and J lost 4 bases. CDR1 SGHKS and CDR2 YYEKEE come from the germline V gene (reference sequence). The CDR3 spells CASSSVGQIYNEQFF. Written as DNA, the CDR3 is TGTGCCAGCAGCTCCGTGGGACAGATTTACAATGAGCAGTTCTTC.

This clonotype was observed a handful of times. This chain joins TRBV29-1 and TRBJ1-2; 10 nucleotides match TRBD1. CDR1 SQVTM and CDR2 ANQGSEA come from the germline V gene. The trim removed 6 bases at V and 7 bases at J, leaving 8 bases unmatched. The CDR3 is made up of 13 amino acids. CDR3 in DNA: TGCAGCGTCAGGAGACAGGGGGCGGGTGGCTACACCTTC. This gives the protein CSVRRQGAGGYTF.

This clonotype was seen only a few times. DNA for the CDR3: TGCAGCGTCGATAACCGGGACAGGGGTACCTACGAGCAGTACTTC. As protein: CSVDNRDRGTYEQYF. The rearrangement links TRBV29-1 to TRBJ2-7; 10 bases fit TRBD1. There are 15 residues in the CDR3. CDR1 SQVTM and CDR2 ANQGSEA come from the germline V gene. Trimming took 6 bases from V and 2 from J; bases not matched to a gene: 10.

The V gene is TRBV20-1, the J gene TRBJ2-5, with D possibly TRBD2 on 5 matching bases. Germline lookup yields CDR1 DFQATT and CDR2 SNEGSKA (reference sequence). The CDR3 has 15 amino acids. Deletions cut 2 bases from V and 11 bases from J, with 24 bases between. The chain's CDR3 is CSARPGLYSLGEQYF. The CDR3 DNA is TGCAGTGCTAGACCAGGACTCTACTCTCTCGGTGAGCAGTACTTC.

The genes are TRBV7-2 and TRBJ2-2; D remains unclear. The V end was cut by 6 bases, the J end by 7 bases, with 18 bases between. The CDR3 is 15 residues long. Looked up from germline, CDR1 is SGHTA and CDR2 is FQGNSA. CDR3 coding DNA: TGTGCCAGCAGGCCCATGGGCCCCATGAACGGGGAGCTGTTTTTT. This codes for CASRPMGPMNGELFF.

The CDR3 nucleotides read TGTGCCACCTCCCGGGGACTCGCGGGGGGGCAGAATGAGCAGTTCTTC. Residues: CATSRGLAGGQNEQFF. The rearrangement joins TRBV24-1 to TRBJ2-1, with 9 positions matching TRBD2. This CDR3 has 16 residues. Germline V gives CDR1 KGHDR, CDR2 SFDVKD. V was clipped by 9 bases and J by 7 bases; unmatched bases: 15.

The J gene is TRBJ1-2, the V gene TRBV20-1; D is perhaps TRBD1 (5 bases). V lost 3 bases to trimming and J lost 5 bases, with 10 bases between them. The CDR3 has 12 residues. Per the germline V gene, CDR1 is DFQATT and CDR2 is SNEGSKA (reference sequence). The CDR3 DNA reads TGCAGTGCTAGTAGGGGATGGTATGGCTACACCTTC. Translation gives CSASRGWYGYTF.

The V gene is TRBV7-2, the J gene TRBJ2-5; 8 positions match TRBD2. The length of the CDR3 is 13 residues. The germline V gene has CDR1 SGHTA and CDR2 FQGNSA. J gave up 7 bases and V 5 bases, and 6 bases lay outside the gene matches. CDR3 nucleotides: TGTGCCAGCAGCGTTGGTCTAGCGGGGACCCAGTACTTC. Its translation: CASSVGLAGTQYF.